These 27 T cell receptor beta chains were sequenced from one sample in a study of OX40 agonist ivuxolimab in advanced cancers. TCRdb's table, derived via immunoSEQ multiplex PCR, lists solely in-frame clones and lacks some. Among about 82,000 clones, approximately 90% were seen once, and the ten largest hold about 8.6%. The material sequenced was CD4+ or CD8+ T cells sorted from blood, taken in a trial of the OX40 agonist ivuxolimab. These receptors originate from an adult with an advanced solid tumor such as melanoma, head and neck, liver or kidney cancer.

The chain uses TRBV6-6 and TRBJ2-4; tentatively, D is TRBD2 (6 bases). CDR1 and CDR2 (germline): MNHNY, SVGAGI (reference sequence). Trimming removed 7 bases at V and 8 bases at J, with 12 bases between. The CDR3 runs 12 residues. CDR3 sequence: CASTTGEDIQYF. The CDR3, as DNA: TGTGCCAGCACCACGGGAGAGGACATTCAGTACTTC.

The chain couples TRBV13 to TRBJ2-7, with D tentatively TRBD1 (5 bases). The V gene lost 5 bases and the J gene lost 2 bases, with 19 bases spanning the gap. The CDR3 runs 16 residues. CDR1 and CDR2 from the germline V gene are PRHDT and FYEKMQ (reference sequence). CDR3 DNA: TGTGCCAGCAGCGACAGACGGACGGCTAATACCTACGAGCAGTACTTC. Its translation is CASSDRRTANTYEQYF. Looking up the rest from reference TRBV13 and TRBJ2-7 gives the full variable domain: AAGVIQSPRHLIKEKRETATLKCYPIPRHDTVYWYQQGPGQDPQFLISFYEKMQSDKGSIPDRFSAQQFSDYHSELNMSSLELGDSALYFCASSDRRTANTYEQYFGPGTRLTVT.

For the CDR3, the DNA is TGTGCCAGTAGTACACTAGCGGGGGGGCCTGTGGTTACAGATACGCAGTATTTT. Translating gives CASSTLAGGPVVTDTQYF. The V and J genes are TRBV19 and TRBJ2-3, with 13 bases matching TRBD2. The CDR3 has 18 amino acids. J was trimmed by 3 bases and V by 4 bases; bases with no gene match: 10. In germline, CDR1 is LNHDA, CDR2 SQIVND (reference sequence).

This clone was detected only once. The V gene is TRBV7-2, the J gene TRBJ2-7; unclear D gene. The CDR3 has 12 residues. Trimming cost V 1 base and J 6 bases, with 7 bases left between them. In germline, CDR1 is SGHTA, CDR2 FQGNSA. This CDR3 is CASSLGRPEQYF. The CDR3 coding sequence is TGTGCCAGCAGCTTAGGACGACCCGAGCAGTACTTC. The full variable domain, in which reference TRBV7-2 and TRBJ2-7 provide the parts outside the CDR3, is GAGVSQSPSNKVTEKGKDVELRCDPISGHTALYWYRQSLGQGLEFLIYFQGNSAPDKSGLPSDRFSAERTGGSVSTLTIQRTQQEDSAVYLCASSLGRPEQYFGPGTRLTVT.

The V and J genes are TRBV7-8 and TRBJ1-2; no clear D. Per the germline V gene, CDR1 is SGHVS and CDR2 is FQNEAQ. The CDR3 loop spans 15 amino acids. V was trimmed by 1 base and J by 5 bases, leaving 14 bases between them. The chain's CDR3 is CASSLGGPPAYGYTF. CDR3 nucleotide sequence: TGTGCCAGCAGCTTAGGTGGGCCGCCAGCTTATGGCTACACCTTC. Filled out from reference TRBV7-8 and TRBJ1-2, the complete variable domain reads GAGVSQSPRYKVAKRGQDVALRCDPISGHVSLFWYQQALGQGPEFLTYFQNEAQLDKSGLPSDRFFAERPEGSVSTLKIQRTQQEDSAVYLCASSLGGPPAYGYTFGSGTRLTVV.

The chain combines TRBV10-2 with TRBJ2-4, with D uncertain. The CDR3 is 17 amino acids. With 3 bases removed from V and 2 bases from J, the gap between germline ends came to 17 bases. Germline CDR1 reads WSHSY; CDR2 reads SAAADI. CDR3 in DNA: TGCGCCAGCAGTGATGTACCCGAGGCCCTAACCAAAAACATTCAGTACTTC. As protein: CASSDVPEALTKNIQYF.

The V and J genes are TRBV19 and TRBJ2-1; D could derive from TRBD1 or TRBD2 (5 bases each). The CDR3 is made up of 13 amino acids. V dropped 7 bases and J dropped 7 bases, with 14 bases sitting between them. The germline V gene encodes CDR1 LNHDA and CDR2 SQIVND (reference sequence). Here the CDR3 reads CASTGTDLNEQFF. CDR3 DNA sequence: TGTGCCAGTACCGGGACGGACCTAAATGAGCAGTTCTTC.

This chain uses TRBV4-2 with TRBJ2-1; D is possibly TRBD2 (6 bases). This CDR3 comprises 16 residues. Trimming removed 4 bases from V and 6 bases from J, with 19 bases in between. Per germline, CDR1 LGHNA and CDR2 YNFKEQ. The CDR3 region has the DNA TGTGCCAGCAGCCGACGCCGGGACTCCGACCTCAATGAGCAGTTCTTC. Protein sequence: CASSRRRDSDLNEQFF.

This chain joins TRBV19 and TRBJ2-3, with 9 nucleotides matching TRBD1. The CDR3 runs to 13 residues. Germline V CDR1 and CDR2: LNHDA, SQIVND (reference sequence). Trimming took 5 bases from V and 7 from J; bases not matched to a gene: 4. The CDR3: CASSGTGGYTQYF. The CDR3 coding sequence is TGTGCCAGTAGTGGCACAGGGGGCTATACGCAGTATTTT.

This clone was found once. The chain uses TRBV9 and TRBJ2-3, with TRBD2 matching over 7 bases. CDR1 is SGDLS, CDR2 YYNGEE, per germline. The CDR3 loop spans 15 amino acids. The V segment lost 0 bases and the J segment 4 bases; nucleotides outside the gene matches: 5. The CDR3 sequence: CASSVAGGFADTQYF. The DNA of the CDR3 is TGTGCCAGCAGCGTAGCGGGGGGATTCGCAGATACGCAGTATTTT.

The V and J genes are TRBV4-1 and TRBJ2-1; D remains ambiguous. The length of the CDR3 is 13 residues. Trimming left V 0 bases short and J 9 bases short, with 9 bases between. Germline V gene sequence: CDR1 MGHRA, CDR2 YSYEKL. CDR3 region: CASSQDFIGEQFF. CDR3 DNA: TGCGCCAGCAGCCAAGATTTTATAGGTGAGCAGTTCTTC.

V is TRBV27 and J is TRBJ2-2, with 10 nucleotides matching TRBD1. The CDR3 covers 16 residues. Unmatched junction bases numbered 5, after V lost 5 bases and J lost 2 bases. Germline V gene sequence: CDR1 MNHEY, CDR2 SMNVEV (reference sequence). The CDR3 nucleotides read TGTGCCAGCAGTACCGGACAGGGGGTTAACACCGGGGAGCTGTTTTTT. This gives the protein CASSTGQGVNTGELFF.

This sequence joins TRBV27 and TRBJ2-5; no reliable D call. V lost 7 bases and J 7 bases, leaving 13 bases between the germline ends. There are 12 residues in the CDR3. The V gene's germline CDR1 is MNHEY and CDR2 SMNVEV (reference sequence). The CDR3 nucleotides read TGTGCCAGCAACCCCCCAGGTGGGACCCAGTACTTC. Translated: CASNPPGGTQYF.

The chain employs TRBV10-3 and TRBJ1-5; D ambiguous. CDR1 is ENHRY and CDR2 is SYGVKD in the germline V gene. The CDR3 totals 17 residues. The V gene lost 2 bases and the J gene lost 6 bases, with 20 bases spanning the gap. DNA of the CDR3: TGTGCCATCAGTGAGAGCGCAGGCAGGTTGGTTAGTCAGCCCCAGCATTTT. Translating it yields CAISESAGRLVSQPQHF.

V and J are TRBV6-5 and TRBJ2-7; D could derive from TRBD1 or TRBD2 (5 bases each). The V and J ends lost 4 bases and 7 bases respectively, with 8 bases between them. There are 11 residues in the CDR3. CDR1 is MNHEY and CDR2 is SVGAGI in the germline V gene. The CDR3, as DNA: TGTGCCAGCAGTTCGGGGCGGGAGCAGTACTTC. It translates to CASSSGREQYF.

The gene calls are TRBV9 and TRBJ1-2; possibly TRBD1 for D (5 bases). V was pared by 0 bases and J by 8 bases, with 8 bases between. This CDR3 has 12 amino acids. The V gene's germline CDR1 is SGDLS and CDR2 YYNGEE. This CDR3 reads CASSVAGDGYTF. CDR3 bases: TGTGCCAGCAGCGTAGCGGGGGACGGCTACACCTTC.

Concerning this clone: A read error may account for a junction end that differs from germline. The CDR3 nucleotides read TGTGCTAGCAGCGGGGGGACCGGGGAGCTGTTTTTT. Amino acid sequence: CASSGGTGELFF. The V call is TRBV7-7, the J call TRBJ2-2; 9 bases are a match to TRBD2. Germline lookup yields CDR1 SSHAT and CDR2 FNYEAQ (reference sequence). The CDR3 covers 12 residues.

The CDR3 is CASSLGTGIYNSPLHF. CDR3 DNA: TGTGCCAGCAGCTTGGGGACAGGGATTTATAATTCACCCCTCCACTTT. The chain links TRBV5-4 to TRBJ1-6; TRBD1 agrees at 8 bases. V shed 0 bases, J shed 4 bases, and the junction held 3 bases outside the gene matches. The CDR3 totals 16 residues. The V gene's germline CDR1 is SGHNT and CDR2 YYREEE (reference sequence). Looking up the rest from reference TRBV5-4 and TRBJ1-6 gives the full variable domain: ETGVTQSPTHLIKTRGQQVTLRCSSQSGHNTVSWYQQALGQGPQFIFQYYREEENGRGNFPPRFSGLQFPNYSSELNVNALELDDSALYLCASSLGTGIYNSPLHFGNGTRLTVT.

The DNA for the CDR3 is TGCGCCAGCAGCCAACTAGAGGGAGACTCGTACTCCTACGAGCAGTACTTC. Translated, it gives CASSQLEGDSYSYEQYF. The V call is TRBV4-1, the J call TRBJ2-7; D might be TRBD2 (5 bases). Looked up from germline, CDR1 is MGHRA and CDR2 is YSYEKL. This CDR3 has 17 residues. Trimming took off 2 bases at V and 0 bases at J, with 17 bases between the two ends.

The chain carries TRBV5-1 and TRBJ2-1, with a weak D call TRBD1 (6 bases). This CDR3 spans 13 amino acids. Trimming stripped 5 bases from V and 4 bases from J, with 10 bases between. Germline V gene lookup returns CDR1 SGHRS and CDR2 YFSETQ. The DNA for the CDR3 is TGCGCCAGCAGTCCGGGACAATACAATGAGCAGTTCTTC. Translation gives CASSPGQYNEQFF.

V gene TRBV5-1 combines with J gene TRBJ2-5; D unresolved. The germline gives CDR1 SGHRS, CDR2 YFSETQ. There are 13 residues in the CDR3. Trimming took off 0 bases at V and 5 bases at J, with 8 bases between the two ends. The DNA for the CDR3 is TGCGCCAGCAGCTTGGTTAGTTTTGAGACCCAGTACTTC. This encodes CASSLVSFETQYF.

The V gene is TRBV5-5, the J gene TRBJ1-2; 7 bases align to TRBD1. The CDR3 extends over 15 amino acids. The junction had 9 bases not matched to a gene; V was cut back by 3 bases and J by 4 bases. The germline V gene has CDR1 SGHKS and CDR2 YYEKEE (reference sequence). The CDR3 nucleotides are TGTGCCAGCAGCTCAGGGACAGTAGCCCTCTATGGCTACACCTTC. This translates into CASSSGTVALYGYTF.

Turning to this clone: The junction shows a germline mismatch at one end, possibly a read error. V gene TRBV6-4 combines with J gene TRBJ2-1; the D is unclear. CDR1 and CDR2 (germline): MRHNA, SNTAGT. CDR3 length: 15 amino acids. CDR3 nucleotides: TGTGCCAGCCGTGAAAGGCACAGCCTCTACAATGAGCAGTTCTTC. Amino acid sequence: CASRERHSLYNEQFF.

The rearrangement links TRBV7-3 to TRBJ1-2; D is unresolved. The CDR3 has 14 residues. CDR1 and CDR2 from the germline V gene are SGHTA and FQGTGA. Trimming removed 5 bases from V and 4 bases from J, with 14 bases in between. CDR3: CASSPGPGGYGYTF. The CDR3 coding sequence is TGTGCCAGCAGCCCGGGCCCAGGCGGCTATGGCTACACCTTC.

The rearrangement uses TRBV7-6 and TRBJ2-3; TRBD2 matches at 14 bases. This CDR3 region has 16 residues. Trimming took 4 bases from V and 4 from J; bases not matched to a gene: 4. CDR1 and CDR2 from the germline V gene are SGHVS and FNYEAQ. This CDR3 is CASSSTSGGAADTQYF. The CDR3 DNA reads as TGTGCCAGCAGCTCGACTAGCGGGGGGGCCGCAGATACGCAGTATTTT. Full variable domain (missing parts from reference TRBV7-6 and TRBJ2-3): GAGVSQSPRYKVTKRGQDVALRCDPISGHVSLYWYRQALGQGPEFLTYFNYEAQQDKSGLPNDRFSAERPEGSISTLTIQRTEQRDSAMYRCASSSTSGGAADTQYFGPGTRLTVL.

V usage is TRBV28 and J usage is TRBJ1-4, with D perhaps TRBD1 (5 bases). The V end lost 1 base, the J end lost 5 bases, and 14 bases lay between the germline ends. The length of the CDR3 is 16 residues. The germline CDR1 and CDR2 sequences are MDHEN and SYDVKM. The CDR3 DNA is TGTGCCAGCAGTTTATTAGGGGAGGGCGAGAATGAAAAACTGTTTTTT. As protein: CASSLLGEGENEKLFF.

The chain employs TRBV4-3 and TRBJ2-1; TRBD2 aligns across 10 bases. The junction had 10 bases not matched to a gene; V was cut back by 0 bases and J by 8 bases. In germline, CDR1 is LGHNA, CDR2 YSLEER. The CDR3 consists of 17 residues. The CDR3, as DNA: TGCGCCAGCAGCCAAGATCGTCGGCTAGCGGGGGCAGATGAGCAGTTCTTC. As protein: CASSQDRRLAGADEQFF.